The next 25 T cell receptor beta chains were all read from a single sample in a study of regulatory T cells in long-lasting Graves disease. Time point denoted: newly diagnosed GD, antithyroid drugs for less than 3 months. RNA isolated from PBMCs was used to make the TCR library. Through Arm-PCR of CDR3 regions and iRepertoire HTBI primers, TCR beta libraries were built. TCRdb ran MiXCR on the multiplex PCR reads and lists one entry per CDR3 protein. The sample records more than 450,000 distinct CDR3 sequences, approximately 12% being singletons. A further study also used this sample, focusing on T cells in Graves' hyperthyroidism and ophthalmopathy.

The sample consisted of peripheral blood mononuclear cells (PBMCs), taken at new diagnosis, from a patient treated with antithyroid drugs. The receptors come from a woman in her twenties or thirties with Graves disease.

The CDR3 spells CASSLLGLAGGGGYNEQFF. The CDR3 region has the DNA TGTGCCAGCAGCTTGCTAGGTCTAGCGGGAGGGGGGGGCTACAATGAGCAGTTCTTC. V and J are TRBV5-4 and TRBJ2-1; 12 positions agree with TRBD2. This CDR3 region has 19 residues. V trimming: 1 base; J trimming: 3 bases; junction bases outside the gene matches: 11. The germline gives CDR1 SGHNT, CDR2 YYREEE (reference sequence).

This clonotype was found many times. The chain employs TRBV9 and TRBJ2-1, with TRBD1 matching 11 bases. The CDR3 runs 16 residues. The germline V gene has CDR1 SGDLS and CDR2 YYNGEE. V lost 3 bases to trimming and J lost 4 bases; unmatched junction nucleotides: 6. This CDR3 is CASSASGTGGYNEQFF. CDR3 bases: TGTGCCAGCAGCGCCTCCGGGACAGGGGGGTACAATGAGCAGTTCTTC.

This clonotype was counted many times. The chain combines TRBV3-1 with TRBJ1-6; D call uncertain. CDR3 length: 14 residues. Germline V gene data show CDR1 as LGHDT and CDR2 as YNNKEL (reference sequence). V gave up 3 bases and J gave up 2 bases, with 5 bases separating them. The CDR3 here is CASSQKAYNSPLHF. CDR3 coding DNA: TGTGCCAGCAGCCAGAAAGCCTATAATTCACCCCTCCACTTT.

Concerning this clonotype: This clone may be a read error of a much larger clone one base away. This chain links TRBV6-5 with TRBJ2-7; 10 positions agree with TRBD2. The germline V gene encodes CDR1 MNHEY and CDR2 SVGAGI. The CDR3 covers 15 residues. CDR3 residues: CAGSYGAGGIYEQYF. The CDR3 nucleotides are TGTGCCGGCAGTTACGGAGCGGGAGGGATCTACGAGCAGTACTTC.

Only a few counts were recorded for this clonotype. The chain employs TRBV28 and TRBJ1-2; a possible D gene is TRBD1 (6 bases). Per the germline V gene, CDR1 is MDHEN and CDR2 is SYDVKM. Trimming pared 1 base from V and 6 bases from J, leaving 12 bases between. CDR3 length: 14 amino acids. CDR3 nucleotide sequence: TGTGCCAGCAGTTTATATTACAGGGCTGATGGCTACACCTTC. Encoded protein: CASSLYYRADGYTF.

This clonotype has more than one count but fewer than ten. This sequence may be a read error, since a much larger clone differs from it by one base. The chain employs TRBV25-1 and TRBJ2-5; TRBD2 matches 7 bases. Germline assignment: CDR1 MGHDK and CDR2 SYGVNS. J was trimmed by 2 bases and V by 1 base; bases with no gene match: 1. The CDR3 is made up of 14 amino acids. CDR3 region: CASSESGGQETQYF. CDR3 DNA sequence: TGTGCCAGCAGTGAATCCGGGGGGCAAGAGACCCAGTACTTC.

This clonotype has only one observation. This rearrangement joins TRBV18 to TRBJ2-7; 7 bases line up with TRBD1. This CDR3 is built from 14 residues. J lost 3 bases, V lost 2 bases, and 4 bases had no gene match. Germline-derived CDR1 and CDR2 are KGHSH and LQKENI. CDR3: CASSPDRVFYEQYF. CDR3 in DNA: TGTGCCAGCTCACCAGACAGGGTCTTCTACGAGCAGTACTTC.

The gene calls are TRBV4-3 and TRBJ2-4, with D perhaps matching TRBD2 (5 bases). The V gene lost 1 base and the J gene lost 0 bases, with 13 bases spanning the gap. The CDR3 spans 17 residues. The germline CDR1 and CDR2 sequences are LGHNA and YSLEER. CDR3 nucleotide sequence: TGCGCCAGCAGCCAAGTGGGCGGGCCACTAGCCAAAAACATTCAGTACTTC. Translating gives CASSQVGGPLAKNIQYF.

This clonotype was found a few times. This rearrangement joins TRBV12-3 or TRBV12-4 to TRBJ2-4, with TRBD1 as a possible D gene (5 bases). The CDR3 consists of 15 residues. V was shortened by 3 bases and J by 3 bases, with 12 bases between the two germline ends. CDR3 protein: CASSLSRVGKNIQYF. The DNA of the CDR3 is TGTGCCAGCAGTTTGAGCAGGGTCGGCAAAAACATTCAGTACTTC.

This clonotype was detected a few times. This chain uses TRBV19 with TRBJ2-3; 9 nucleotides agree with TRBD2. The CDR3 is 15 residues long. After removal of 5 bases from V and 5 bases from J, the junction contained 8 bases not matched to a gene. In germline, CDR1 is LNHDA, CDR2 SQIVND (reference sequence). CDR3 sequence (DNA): TGTGCCAGTAGTCCCCAGCGCGGGAGGGGAGATACGCAGTATTTT. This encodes CASSPQRGRGDTQYF.

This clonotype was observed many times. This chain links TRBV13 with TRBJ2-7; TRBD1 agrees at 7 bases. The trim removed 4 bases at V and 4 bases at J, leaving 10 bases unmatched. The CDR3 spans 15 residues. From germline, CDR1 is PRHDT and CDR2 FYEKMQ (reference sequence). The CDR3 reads CASSSSGTDPYEQYF. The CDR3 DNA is TGTGCCAGCAGCTCCTCCGGGACAGATCCGTACGAGCAGTACTTC.

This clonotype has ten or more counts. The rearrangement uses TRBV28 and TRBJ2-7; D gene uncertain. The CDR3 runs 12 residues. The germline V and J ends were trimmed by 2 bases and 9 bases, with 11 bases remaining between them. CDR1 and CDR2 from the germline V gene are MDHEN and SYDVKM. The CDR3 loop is CASSLPGPLQYF. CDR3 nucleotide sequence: TGTGCCAGCAGTTTACCGGGCCCTCTGCAGTACTTC.

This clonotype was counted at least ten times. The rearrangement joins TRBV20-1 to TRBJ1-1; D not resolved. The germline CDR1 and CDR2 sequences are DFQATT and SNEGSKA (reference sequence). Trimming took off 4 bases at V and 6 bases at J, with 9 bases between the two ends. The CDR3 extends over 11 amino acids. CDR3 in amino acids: CSANISPEAFF. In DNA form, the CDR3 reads TGCAGTGCTAATATATCCCCTGAAGCTTTCTTT.

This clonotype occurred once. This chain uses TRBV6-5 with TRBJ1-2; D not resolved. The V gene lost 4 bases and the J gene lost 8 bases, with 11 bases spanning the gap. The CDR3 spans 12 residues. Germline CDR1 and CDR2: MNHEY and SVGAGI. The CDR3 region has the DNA TGTGCCAGCAGTTCTCGAAACGGCGGCTACACCTTC. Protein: CASSSRNGGYTF.

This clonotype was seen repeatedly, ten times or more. The DNA for the CDR3 is TGCAGTGCTAGGGACCAGGGCTTCAATCAGCCCCAGCATTTT. Residues: CSARDQGFNQPQHF. The chain carries TRBV20-1 and TRBJ1-5; D possibly corresponds to TRBD1 (5 bases). Germline V lookup: CDR1 DFQATT, CDR2 SNEGSKA (reference sequence). The CDR3 is made up of 14 amino acids. V lost 3 bases to trimming and J lost 3 bases, with 12 bases between them.

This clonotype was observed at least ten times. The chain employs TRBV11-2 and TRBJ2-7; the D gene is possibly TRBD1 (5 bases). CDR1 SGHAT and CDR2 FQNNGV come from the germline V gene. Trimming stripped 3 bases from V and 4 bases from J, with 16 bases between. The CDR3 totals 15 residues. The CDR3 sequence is CASSFIGVGSYEQYF. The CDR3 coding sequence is TGTGCCAGCAGCTTCATAGGGGTCGGGTCGTACGAGCAGTACTTC.

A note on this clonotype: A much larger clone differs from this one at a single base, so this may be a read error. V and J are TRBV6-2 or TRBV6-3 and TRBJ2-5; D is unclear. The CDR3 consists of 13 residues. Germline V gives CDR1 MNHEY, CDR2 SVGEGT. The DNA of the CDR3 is TGTGCCGGCAGGACGTCTTCCCTAGAGACCCAGTACTTC. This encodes CAGRTSSLETQYF.

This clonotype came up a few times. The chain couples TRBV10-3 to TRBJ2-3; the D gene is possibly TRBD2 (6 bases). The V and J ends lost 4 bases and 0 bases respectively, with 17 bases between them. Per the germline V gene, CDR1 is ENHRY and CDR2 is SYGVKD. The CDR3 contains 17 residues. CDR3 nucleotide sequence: TGTGCCATCAGTGGGGATCCGACGGAGGGGAGCACAGATACGCAGTATTTT. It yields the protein CAISGDPTEGSTDTQYF.

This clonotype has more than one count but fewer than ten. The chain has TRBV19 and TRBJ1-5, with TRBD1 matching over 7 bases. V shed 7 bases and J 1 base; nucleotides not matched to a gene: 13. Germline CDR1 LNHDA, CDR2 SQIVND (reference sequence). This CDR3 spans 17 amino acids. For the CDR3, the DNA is TGTGCCAGTACCCTTACAGGGGAAAGGTTCAGCAATCAGCCCCAGCATTTT. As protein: CASTLTGERFSNQPQHF.

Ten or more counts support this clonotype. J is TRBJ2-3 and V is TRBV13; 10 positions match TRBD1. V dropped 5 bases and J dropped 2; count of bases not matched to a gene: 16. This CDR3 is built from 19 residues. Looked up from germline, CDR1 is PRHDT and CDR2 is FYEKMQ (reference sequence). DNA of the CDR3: TGTGCCAGCAGCCTAACCTCCGGGACAGGGGTCAGCTTCACAGATACGCAGTATTTT. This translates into CASSLTSGTGVSFTDTQYF.

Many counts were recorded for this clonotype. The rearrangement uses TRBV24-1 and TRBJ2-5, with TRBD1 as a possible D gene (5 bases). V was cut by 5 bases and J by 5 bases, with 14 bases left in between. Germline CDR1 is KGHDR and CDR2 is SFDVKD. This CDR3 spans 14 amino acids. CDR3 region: CATSGGNWRETQYF. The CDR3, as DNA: TGTGCCACCAGTGGGGGCAATTGGCGGGAGACCCAGTACTTC.

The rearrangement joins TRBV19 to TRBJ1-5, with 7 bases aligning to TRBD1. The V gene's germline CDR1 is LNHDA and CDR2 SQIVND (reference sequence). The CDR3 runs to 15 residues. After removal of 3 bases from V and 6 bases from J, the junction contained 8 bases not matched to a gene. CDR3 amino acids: CASSMNRGGSQPQHF. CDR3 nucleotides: TGTGCCAGTAGTATGAACAGGGGTGGGAGTCAGCCCCAGCATTTT.

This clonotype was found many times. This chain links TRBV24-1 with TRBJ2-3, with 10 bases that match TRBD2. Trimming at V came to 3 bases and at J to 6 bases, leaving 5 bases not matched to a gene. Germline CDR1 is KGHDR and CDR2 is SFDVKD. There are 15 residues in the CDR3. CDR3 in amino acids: CATSDPSGSGDTQYF. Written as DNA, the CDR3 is TGTGCCACCAGTGATCCTAGCGGGAGCGGCGATACGCAGTATTTT.

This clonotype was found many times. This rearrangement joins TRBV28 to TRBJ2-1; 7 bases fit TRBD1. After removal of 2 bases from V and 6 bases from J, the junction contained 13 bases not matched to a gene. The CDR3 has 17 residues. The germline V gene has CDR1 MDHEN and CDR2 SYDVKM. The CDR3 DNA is TGTGCCAGCAGTTTACGTCACAGGGGCCCTCTGGGCAATGAGCAGTTCTTC. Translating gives CASSLRHRGPLGNEQFF.

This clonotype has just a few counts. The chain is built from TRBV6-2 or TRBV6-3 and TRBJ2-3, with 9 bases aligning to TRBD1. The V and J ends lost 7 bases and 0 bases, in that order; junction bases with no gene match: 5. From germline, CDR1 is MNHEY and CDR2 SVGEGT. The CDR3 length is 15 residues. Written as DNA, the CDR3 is TGTGCCAGCACCAGAGGACAGGGGAGCACAGATACGCAGTATTTT. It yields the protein CASTRGQGSTDTQYF.